The sequence of this T cell receptor beta chain was determined in a study of molecular identifiers for immune sequencing clone quantification. Trimming took off 4 bases at V and 4 bases at J, with 7 bases between the two ends. The CDR3 loop spans 12 amino acids. Per the germline V gene, CDR1 is SQVTM and CDR2 is ANQGSEA. This clonotype was counted between two and nine times. A read error may be the cause here, since a much bigger clone is one base away. MiXCR, applied by TCRdb to the PCR reads, yields one record per CDR3 protein. Of some 320,000 distinct CDR3 sequences listed, 24% are singletons. Sequenced sample: naive CD8+ T cells from blood, with Jurkat cell RNA spiked in. Subset given: FACS-sorted CD8+CD4-CCR7+CD45RA+ naive T cells. This clonotype was obtained from a human donor in good health. Some libraries in this study had Jurkat cell RNA spiked in. The chain is built from TRBV29-1 and TRBJ2-2, with D maybe TRBD1 (5 bases). This CDR3 reads CSVGRGTGELFF. CDR3 nucleotide sequence: TGCAGCGTTGGTAGGGGCACCGGGGAGCTGTTTTTT.